These 20 T cell receptor beta chains share one sample of origin, sequenced in a study of OX40 agonist ivuxolimab in advanced cancers. Data came from immunoSEQ multiplex PCR; TCRdb stores just in-frame clones and leaves some out. Among about 20,000 clones listed, more than 75% were seen once. Source: CD4+ or CD8+ T cells sorted from blood, taken in a trial of the OX40 agonist ivuxolimab. These receptors were taken from an adult with an advanced solid tumor such as melanoma, head and neck, liver or kidney cancer.

The genes are TRBV5-1 and TRBJ2-3, with unresolved D. CDR3 length: 14 residues. Trimming stripped 0 bases from V and 1 base from J, with 6 bases between. Looked up from germline, CDR1 is SGHRS and CDR2 is YFSETQ. The CDR3: CASSLALGTDTQYF. CDR3 bases: TGCGCCAGCAGCTTGGCCTTGGGCACAGATACGCAGTATTTT.

The rearrangement uses TRBV10-2 and TRBJ2-2; D is uncertain. Germline V CDR1 and CDR2: WSHSY, SAAADI. This CDR3 has 14 amino acids. The V end lost 3 bases, the J end lost 5 bases, and 10 bases lay between the germline ends. CDR3 sequence reads: CASSDNPWTGELFF. CDR3 nucleotide sequence: TGCGCCAGCAGTGATAACCCCTGGACCGGGGAGCTGTTTTTT.

This clone was seen once. This chain links TRBV13 with TRBJ2-7, with D perhaps being TRBD1 or TRBD2 (5 bases each). The CDR3 runs to 14 residues. Per germline, CDR1 PRHDT and CDR2 FYEKMQ (reference sequence). Deletions cut 3 bases from V and 3 bases from J, with 12 bases between. CDR3 nucleotides: TGTGCCAGCAGCTTCCGGGACGGGCTCTACGAGCAGTACTTC. Translation gives CASSFRDGLYEQYF.

This clone was observed once. V gene TRBV27 combines with J gene TRBJ2-5; no reliable D call. The CDR3 loop spans 11 amino acids. Trimming cost V 10 bases and J 6 bases, with 12 bases left between them. Germline V gene lookup returns CDR1 MNHEY and CDR2 SMNVEV (reference sequence). CDR3 in DNA: TGTGCCACCCAGGTGGGCCAGACCCAGTACTTC. This encodes CATQVGQTQYF.

This clone was seen a single time. The chain uses TRBV19 and TRBJ2-1, with 11 bases that match TRBD2. Germline V lookup: CDR1 LNHDA, CDR2 SQIVND (reference sequence). This CDR3 spans 15 amino acids. The J segment lost 4 bases and the V segment lost 7 bases, leaving 6 bases of the junction unmatched. DNA for the CDR3: TGTGCCAGTAATGCATTAGCGGGAGGGTACAATGAGCAGTTCTTC. The encoded protein is CASNALAGGYNEQFF.

This clone appeared once. This chain links TRBV18 with TRBJ2-5; 10 bases map to TRBD2. V lost 3 bases to trimming and J lost 4 bases; unmatched junction nucleotides: 5. The germline V gene has CDR1 KGHSH and CDR2 LQKENI. This CDR3 has 15 residues. The CDR3 reads CASSPSGGRAETQYF. CDR3 nucleotide sequence: TGTGCCAGCTCACCTAGCGGGGGGCGTGCAGAGACCCAGTACTTC.

This chain links TRBV6-5 with TRBJ1-2; the D is unclear. Trimming shortened V by 0 bases and J by 5 bases, and 16 bases separated the two germline ends. CDR1 is MNHEY and CDR2 is SVGAGI in the germline V gene. The CDR3 consists of 16 residues. The CDR3 sequence is CASSYSSVKGFYGYTF. CDR3 in DNA: TGTGCCAGCAGTTACTCGAGTGTAAAGGGATTTTATGGCTACACCTTC.

The chain carries TRBV7-9 and TRBJ2-2; D gene ambiguous. The germline V gene encodes CDR1 SEHNR and CDR2 FQNEAQ (reference sequence). This CDR3 comprises 14 residues. Trimming cost V 2 bases and J 4 bases, with 8 bases left between them. CDR3 protein: CASSLSKLTGELFF. CDR3 nucleotide sequence: TGTGCCAGCAGCTTATCGAAGCTCACCGGGGAGCTGTTTTTT.

The chain links TRBV27 to TRBJ2-5, with 7 positions matching TRBD2. This CDR3 contains 11 residues. Germline V gene lookup returns CDR1 MNHEY and CDR2 SMNVEV (reference sequence). V lost 7 bases to trimming and J lost 4 bases; unmatched junction nucleotides: 0. CDR3 protein: CASTGGETQYF. The CDR3 DNA reads as TGTGCCAGCACGGGAGGAGAGACCCAGTACTTC.

V and J are TRBV9 and TRBJ2-7; 7 nucleotides line up with TRBD2. CDR1 is SGDLS and CDR2 is YYNGEE in the germline V gene. Trimming took 0 bases from V and 3 from J; bases not matched to a gene: 6. This CDR3 is built from 15 residues. As DNA, the CDR3 is TGTGCCAGCAGCGTAGGTACGGGAGGCGGCTACGAGCAGTACTTC. This encodes CASSVGTGGGYEQYF.

V is TRBV25-1 and J is TRBJ2-1, with TRBD2 identical over 7 bases. Trimming removed 7 bases from V and 8 bases from J; junction bases left unmatched: 2. The CDR3 extends over 11 amino acids. Germline assignment: CDR1 MGHDK and CDR2 SYGVNS. CDR3 coding DNA: TGTGCCAGCACTAGCGGACATGAGCAGTTCTTC. Translation gives CASTSGHEQFF.

The chain recombines TRBV11-2 with TRBJ1-4; TRBD1 is a possible D gene (6 bases). The V and J ends lost 0 bases and 5 bases respectively, with 19 bases between them. CDR1 and CDR2 from the germline V gene are SGHAT and FQNNGV. The CDR3 runs to 18 residues. CDR3 amino acids: CASSLDPLGARGNEKLFF. The CDR3 DNA sequence: TGTGCCAGCAGCTTAGATCCCCTCGGGGCGAGGGGGAATGAAAAACTGTTTTTT.

Concerning this clone itself: The likely explanation is a read error, given a far larger clone one base away. V usage is TRBV5-5 and J usage is TRBJ1-5; the D gene is possibly TRBD1 (6 bases). The V end was cut by 0 bases, the J end by 7 bases, with 8 bases between. This CDR3 comprises 13 residues. Germline CDR1 and CDR2: SGHKS and YYEKEE (reference sequence). CDR3: CASSLAGDQPQHF. The CDR3 DNA sequence: TGTGCCAGCAGCTTGGCAGGGGACCAGCCCCAGCATTTT.

The genes are TRBV4-1 and TRBJ1-4; a possible D gene is TRBD1 (5 bases). Trimming shortened V by 0 bases and J by 0 bases, and 11 bases separated the two germline ends. The CDR3 has 17 residues. Germline V gives CDR1 MGHRA, CDR2 YSYEKL. The CDR3 loop reads CASSQDRSGPTNEKLFF. The CDR3 coding sequence is TGCGCCAGCAGCCAAGATCGGTCGGGACCAACTAATGAAAAACTGTTTTTT.

The chain carries TRBV7-6 and TRBJ2-2, with TRBD1 matching 7 bases. CDR1 is SGHVS, CDR2 FNYEAQ, per germline. This CDR3 comprises 17 residues. Trimming removed 5 bases from V and 8 bases from J; junction bases left unmatched: 17. The CDR3 nucleotides read TGTGCCAGCAGCCCCCCTCCGGGACAGATACTAAGGGGGGAGCTGTTTTTT. Translated: CASSPPPGQILRGELFF.

The V and J genes are TRBV7-9 and TRBJ2-7; no firm D call. The CDR3 runs 15 residues. Per germline, CDR1 SEHNR and CDR2 FQNEAQ (reference sequence). The V gene lost 7 bases and the J gene lost 2 bases, with 18 bases spanning the gap. Here the CDR3 DNA reads TGTGCCAGCACCTCCCGGAAGTCCGGAGCCTACGAGCAGTACTTC. Translation: CASTSRKSGAYEQYF.

The J gene is TRBJ2-4, the V gene TRBV6-4; 10 nucleotides align to TRBD1. Germline V CDR1 and CDR2: MRHNA, SNTAGT. Trimming at V came to 1 base and at J to 9 bases, leaving 6 bases not matched to a gene. The CDR3 has 15 amino acids. DNA of the CDR3: TGTGCCAGCAGTGACTTCCGACAGGGGGCTCGCATTCAGTACTTC. Protein product: CASSDFRQGARIQYF.

The chain combines TRBV7-8 with TRBJ2-2, with D perhaps TRBD1 (6 bases). This CDR3 has 16 residues. CDR1 is SGHVS, CDR2 FQNEAQ, per germline. Trimming removed 2 bases at V and 3 bases at J, with 13 bases between. CDR3 amino acids: CASSLPGHSYTGELFF. The CDR3 nucleotides read TGTGCCAGCAGCTTACCGGGACACAGCTACACCGGGGAGCTGTTTTTT.

The V call is TRBV6-5, the J call TRBJ2-2; no clear D. The CDR3 runs to 14 residues. V shed 0 bases and J shed 5 bases, with 7 bases lying between them. CDR1 and CDR2 from the germline V gene are MNHEY and SVGAGI. CDR3 DNA sequence: TGTGCCAGCAGTTACTCGATGGAGACCGGGGAGCTGTTTTTT. Residues: CASSYSMETGELFF.

This rearrangement joins TRBV2 to TRBJ2-7; 9 positions match TRBD2. The V gene's germline CDR1 is SNHLY and CDR2 FYNNEI. CDR3 size: 15 residues. Trimming took 4 bases from V and 7 from J; bases not matched to a gene: 11. The CDR3 protein is CASSAISGGGLEQYF. The CDR3 bases are TGTGCCAGCAGTGCAATTAGCGGGGGCGGCTTGGAGCAGTACTTC.